This TCR beta chain derives from a study of blood T cell repertoires in COVID-19. Overall study context: In each case, the material was cDNA or gDNA derived from T cells, B-cell-depleted T cells, or PBMCs.

Germline CDR1 SNHLY, CDR2 FYNNEI. With 5 bases removed from V and 15 bases from J, the gap between germline ends came to 10 bases. CDR3 length equals 10 residues. Source study methods: By means of reference gene primer amplification, nucleated cell counts were estimated. Data came from immunoSEQ multiplex PCR; TCRdb stores just in-frame clones and leaves some out. The DNA gave D and trimming, while V, J and clone size come from that table. The sample shows 350,000 to 550,000 clones, roughly 91% of them seen only once. The sequence was collected from a woman in her twenties or thirties with acute or convalescent COVID-19. This rearrangement joins TRBV2 to TRBJ1-4; a possible D gene is TRBD1 (5 bases). The material sequenced was peripheral blood. The CDR3 loop is CASSSGGMFF. DNA for the CDR3: TGTGCCAGCAGTTCCGGGGGTATGTTTTTT.